The source of this TCR beta chain is a study of T cell responses to AZD1222 COVID-19 vaccine. Germline lookup yields CDR1 LNHNV and CDR2 YYDKDF (reference sequence). The V end lost 3 bases, the J end lost 12 bases, and 18 bases lay between the germline ends. The CDR3 runs to 14 residues. Only in-frame clones appear in the TCRdb table, and some are missing; sequencing was by immunoSEQ multiplex PCR. The sample contains 150,000 to 200,000 clones, under 95% of which appear only once. The specimen was peripheral blood, collected 28 days after the second AZD1222 dose. The clonotype originates from an adult who received the AZD1222 COVID-19 vaccine. The V gene is TRBV15, the J gene TRBJ1-5, with D possibly TRBD1 on 5 matching bases. CDR3: CATSSAGPVFVQHF. DNA of the CDR3: TGTGCCACCAGCAGTGCGGGGCCAGTCTTTGTCCAGCATTTT.